The present TCR beta chain was sequenced within a study of blood T cells in healthy people across ages. A sample-barcoded 5' primer and a J-beta primer mix were used in a second PCR of about 7 to 12 cycles. Each TCR beta cDNA got a 12-nucleotide random molecular identifier. Via MiXCR, TCRdb re-called the 5' RACE reads, giving one row per CDR3 protein. The sample yields about 800,000 distinct CDR3 sequences, approximately 25% seen once. This clonotype was recorded a few times. CDR1 and CDR2 from the germline V gene are SQVTM and ANQGSEA. The V gene lost 3 bases and the J gene lost 2 bases, with 15 bases spanning the gap. CDR3 length: 15 residues. These same records also appear under a second study, on T cells of mothers and their children.

Material: blood. This chain joins TRBV29-1 and TRBJ2-3; D perhaps matches TRBD2 (5 bases). The sequence was collected from a boy younger than 18 in good health. The CDR3 sequence is CSVEEVGGFTDTQYF. In DNA form, the CDR3 reads TGCAGCGTTGAGGAGGTTGGCGGGTTCACAGATACGCAGTATTTT.